This is a list of T cell receptor beta chains from one sample in a study of shared clonotypes between healthy human individuals. Sequencing used immunoSEQ multiplex PCR; TCRdb keeps in-frame clones, though not all of them. The data hold about 480,000 clones, with 75% to 80% observed a single time. The sample was PBMCs. These receptors came from a woman aged 40 to 49 in good health. Some clones in this sample may be carry-over from other donors' samples. CDR3s include the opening cysteine and the closing phenylalanine or tryptophan. D genes are given only for firm matches. Size tells how often a clone was seen (once, few, many) or the class of an expanded clone, and some rows leave it out.

NA	TRBD1	TRBJ2-3	TRBV2	TGTGCCAGCAATGGACAGGGGGTCAATACGCAGTATTTT	CASNGQGVNTQYF
NA	NA	TRBJ2-1	TRBV18	TGTGCCAGCTCCCCCCGACGGACTCGCGAGGGCTCCTACAATGAGCAGTTCTTC	CASSPRRTREGSYNEQFF
once	NA	TRBJ2-7	TRBV4-3	TGCGCCAGCAGCCAAGATACTCAGGCGGGACTCTACGAGCAGTACTTC	CASSQDTQAGLYEQYF
NA	NA	TRBJ1-4	TRBV6-1	TGTGCCAGCGCTATATTGAAGTCGAATGAAAAACTGTTTTTT	CASAILKSNEKLFF
NA	TRBD1	TRBJ2-3	TRBV11-2	TGTGCCAGCAGCTCCGGTCGGGACAGGGGCCGCGTTCGTTATTTT	CASSSGRDRGRVRYF
NA	NA	TRBJ2-7	TRBV4-1	TGCGCCAGCAGCCAGGCGAACACGGGGATCGAGCAGTACTTC	CASSQANTGIEQYF
once	TRBD1	TRBJ2-6	TRBV30	TGTGCCTGGAGTGGGACAGGGGGCGTCCCTGGGGCCAACGTCCTGACTTTC	CAWSGTGGVPGANVLTF
NA	TRBD2	TRBJ2-7	TRBV11-2	TGTGCCAGCAGCTTAGGCGGGAGTGGGTCCTACGAGCAGTACTTC	CASSLGGSGSYEQYF
NA	NA	TRBJ2-1	TRBV28	TGTGCCAGCTCTTCGAACAATGAGCAGTTCTTC	CASSSNNEQFF
few	NA	TRBJ2-2	TRBV5-1	TGCGCCAGCAGCTTCACATCCTACACCGGGGAGCTGTTTTTT	CASSFTSYTGELFF
NA	TRBD1	TRBJ2-5	TRBV6-5	TGTGCCAGCCAGGGGGCGAGGAAGGAGACCCAGTACTTC	CASQGARKETQYF
NA	NA	TRBJ1-1	TRBV20-1	TGCAGTGGTCGAGTGGACACTGAAGCTTTCTTT	CSGRVDTEAFF
NA	NA	TRBJ2-6	TRBV11-3	TGTGCCAGCAGCTTAGTGGGGGGCCCTGGGGCCAACGTCCTGACTTTC	CASSLVGGPGANVLTF
NA	TRBD2	TRBJ2-3	TRBV7-2	TGTGCCAGCAAGCCGGGACTAGCGGGAAATACGCAGTATTTT	CASKPGLAGNTQYF
NA	TRBD2	TRBJ2-7	TRBV7-7	TGTGCCAGCAGCCCGGGACTAGCGGGAGCATTTGGCGAGCAGTACTTC	CASSPGLAGAFGEQYF
NA	NA	TRBJ1-2	TRBV19	TGTGCCAGTAGAATTACAGGCGAAATGGGCTACACCTTC	CASRITGEMGYTF
NA	NA	TRBJ2-2	TRBV14	TGTGCCAGCAGCCGCAGTCGGAACACCGGGGAGCTGTTTTTT	CASSRSRNTGELFF
NA	NA	TRBJ1-1	TRBV28	TGTGCCAGCAGTTCCCCCACAACGTGGGCTTTCTTT	CASSSPTTWAFF
NA	NA	TRBJ1-1	TRBV20-1	TGCAGTGTGGGAAACACTGAAGCTTTCTTT	CSVGNTEAFF
NA	NA	TRBJ1-1	TRBV2	TGTGCCAGCAATAACCAGGGCGCTGGCGCTGAAGCTTTCTTT	CASNNQGAGAEAFF
once	TRBD2	TRBJ2-6	TRBV5-1	TGCGCCAGCAGCTTGGCGGCGGGAGTTGGGGCCAACGTCCTGACTTTC	CASSLAAGVGANVLTF
NA	TRBD2	TRBJ2-1	TRBV4-1	TGCGCCAGCAGGAGCGGGAGGGCATTCTCCAATGAGCAGTTCTTC	CASRSGRAFSNEQFF
NA	NA	TRBJ2-7	TRBV4-1	TGCGCCAGCAGCCAAGATCACACGGAATTTGGGTACGAGCAGTACTTC	CASSQDHTEFGYEQYF
NA	NA	TRBJ1-1	TRBV11-2	TGTGCCAGCAGCTTAGAGGGGCCGGGGGGAGGAACTGAAGCTTTCTTT	CASSLEGPGGGTEAFF
NA	TRBD2	TRBJ2-5	TRBV9	TGTGCCAGCAGCGTAGGGGCGGGGGGAGCCCAAGAGACCCAGTACTTC	CASSVGAGGAQETQYF
NA	TRBD1	TRBJ2-2	TRBV7-9	TGTGCCAGCAGCTTAACCACAGGACAGGGGGCGGGTGGGGAGCTGTTTTTT	CASSLTTGQGAGGELFF
NA	NA	TRBJ2-4	TRBV7-9	TGTGCCAGCAGCTTAGGCGGGGAGCGGGCCAAAAACATTCAGTACTTC	CASSLGGERAKNIQYF
NA	NA	TRBJ2-5	TRBV5-8	TGTGCCAGCAGCTTGGAGGCTCTCGCGGCGGAGACCCAGTACTTC	CASSLEALAAETQYF
NA	NA	TRBJ1-2	TRBV2	TGTGCCAGCATGCGGGCGGACGGCTACACCTTC	CASMRADGYTF
NA	NA	TRBJ2-7	TRBV11-2	TGTGCCAGCAGCTTAGGAGGGAGCTCCTACGAGCAGTACTTC	CASSLGGSSYEQYF
NA	NA	TRBJ1-3	TRBV7-2	TGTGCCAGCAGCTTAAGGGGAAAGGGGGGAAACACCATATATTTT	CASSLRGKGGNTIYF
NA	TRBD2	TRBJ2-7	TRBV7-2	TGTGCCAGCAGCTTCCGACTAGCGGGAGCCTACGAGCAGTACTTC	CASSFRLAGAYEQYF
NA	NA	TRBJ2-2	TRBV9	TGTGCCAGCAGCGTCCCTGCGCGGGCGTTACCCGGGGAGCTGTTTTTT	CASSVPARALPGELFF
few	NA	TRBJ1-4	TRBV19	TGTGCCAGTAGTCCCCCGGGCACGGATGAAAAACTGTTTTTT	CASSPPGTDEKLFF
few	TRBD2	TRBJ2-3	TRBV14	TGTGCCAGCAGCCCCGGGAGGGCGGATACGCAGTATTTT	CASSPGRADTQYF
NA	NA	TRBJ2-1	TRBV19	TGTGCCAGTAGTCTCGGACGGACGGCTGGGGGGCAGTTCTTC	CASSLGRTAGGQFF
NA	TRBD2	TRBJ2-1	TRBV11-1	TGTGCCAGCAGTTCGCGGGAGGGCCTCATAAATGAGCAGTTCTTC	CASSSREGLINEQFF
NA	NA	TRBJ2-2	TRBV11-1	TGTGCCAGCAGCTTGGCCCGGCCAGGGGCCGGGGAGCTGTTTTTT	CASSLARPGAGELFF
many	TRBD1	TRBJ2-5	TRBV6-4	TGTGCCAGCAGTGACCGGGACAGGAAAAGGGGGGAGACCCAGTACTTC	CASSDRDRKRGETQYF
many	NA	TRBJ2-1	TRBV2	TGTGCCCTCTTTCCCGCAGGGAACCTTCACAATGAGCAGTTCTTC	CALFPAGNLHNEQFF
few	NA	TRBJ2-7	TRBV6-1	TGTGCCAGCAGTGACAAGGGGTCCCCCTCCGAGCAGTACTTC	CASSDKGSPSEQYF